This T cell receptor beta chain comes out of a study of blood T cell repertoires in COVID-19. Whole-study context: Samples taken during acute and convalescent COVID-19 were collected in the United States, Italy and Spain. Sample material is recorded as cDNA or gDNA derived from T cells, B-cell-depleted T cells, or PBMCs.

The repertoire was sequenced with immunoSEQ multiplex PCR; TCRdb's copy has only in-frame clones and lacks some. This table has a few hundred thousand clones, roughly 83% appearing once. The V gene's germline CDR1 is SQVTM and CDR2 ANQGSEA. This CDR3 region has 13 residues. This clonotype was sampled from a man between 60 and 75 years old who had recovered from COVID-19. V is TRBV29-1 and J is TRBJ2-7; perhaps TRBD1 as D (6 bases). Material: peripheral blood. CDR3 nucleotides: TGCATAAGTCGGGGACACAGTCCTGGCGAGCAGTACTTC. This gives the protein CISRGHSPGEQYF.